This TCR beta chain originates from a study of shared clonotypes between healthy human individuals. General study results and limits: Generally, naive subsets (rather than memory subsets) showed larger estimated richness. Even with large depth, rarefaction showed that sorted-subset sequencing was incomplete.

The repertoire was sequenced with immunoSEQ multiplex PCR; TCRdb's copy has only in-frame clones and lacks some. The sample lists around 300,000 clones; about nine tenths were seen once. As regards this clone: The antigen remains unidentified.

Sequenced material: memory CD8+ T cells sorted from blood. Subset reported: CD45RO+ cells pooled with CCR7-negative TemRA cells. This clonotype was sampled from a man aged 18-30 years in good health.

DNA for the CDR3: TGTGCCAGCAGCCCTCAAGAGGGCCCCTCCTACAATGAGCAGTTCTTC. Translated, it gives CASSPQEGPSYNEQFF. The chain is built from TRBV13 and TRBJ2-1, with D possibly matching TRBD2 (5 bases). The CDR3 has 16 residues. CDR1 is PRHDT and CDR2 is FYEKMQ in the germline V gene (reference sequence). The V gene lost 5 bases and the J gene lost 0 bases, with 14 bases spanning the gap.